These T cell receptor beta chains were read from a single sample in a study of regulatory T cells in long-lasting Graves disease. MiXCR, applied by TCRdb to the multiplex PCR reads, yields one record per CDR3 protein. The top ten hold approximately 25% of the sample, which has about 530,000 distinct CDR3 sequences, 16% seen once. These data also formed part of another study, on T cells in Graves' hyperthyroidism and ophthalmopathy.

Specimen: peripheral blood mononuclear cells (PBMCs), collected at new diagnosis, from a patient treated with antithyroid drugs. Receptors originate from a woman aged 40-60 years with Graves disease. Each CDR3 is given without its conserved first and last residue. Each record gives: V gene, J gene, CDR3 length, D gene, CDR3 protein. The D gene is left open where the match is weak.

V gene: TRBV20-1; J gene: TRBJ2-5; CDR3 length: 11; D gene: TRBD2; CDR3 protein: SARAGGAGTQY
V gene: TRBV7-9; J gene: TRBJ2-3; CDR3 length: 14; D gene: TRBD2; CDR3 protein: ASSRGLAGVGDTQY
V gene: TRBV12-3/TRBV12-4; J gene: TRBJ1-6; CDR3 length: 10; D gene: NA; CDR3 protein: ASNDGNSPLH
V gene: TRBV20-1; J gene: TRBJ2-3; CDR3 length: 13; D gene: NA; CDR3 protein: SAPDWPGGTDTQY
V gene: TRBV6-1; J gene: TRBJ2-5; CDR3 length: 11; D gene: NA; CDR3 protein: ASKVPGEWVQY
V gene: TRBV4-1; J gene: TRBJ1-2; CDR3 length: 14; D gene: NA; CDR3 protein: ASSQGAGDWDYGYT
V gene: TRBV18; J gene: TRBJ1-5; CDR3 length: 13; D gene: TRBD1; CDR3 protein: ASSPAQGVGQPQH
V gene: TRBV28; J gene: TRBJ2-7; CDR3 length: 15; D gene: TRBD1; CDR3 protein: ASSLRQWTGGDYEQY
V gene: TRBV9; J gene: TRBJ1-2; CDR3 length: 13; D gene: NA; CDR3 protein: ASSVASRTNYGYT
V gene: TRBV5-4; J gene: TRBJ1-5; CDR3 length: 14; D gene: TRBD1; CDR3 protein: ASSSGTGGGNQPQH
V gene: TRBV11-1; J gene: TRBJ2-3; CDR3 length: 14; D gene: NA; CDR3 protein: ASSNPGTPSTDTQY
V gene: TRBV5-4; J gene: TRBJ2-7; CDR3 length: 12; D gene: NA; CDR3 protein: ASSFAGQFYEQY
V gene: TRBV28; J gene: TRBJ1-6; CDR3 length: 18; D gene: TRBD1; CDR3 protein: ASSLFSGTGVSSYNSPLH
V gene: TRBV6-1; J gene: TRBJ1-1; CDR3 length: 11; D gene: NA; CDR3 protein: ASGRGGIAEAF
V gene: TRBV30; J gene: TRBJ2-1; CDR3 length: 16; D gene: NA; CDR3 protein: AWRSTEEGQLGGNEQF
V gene: TRBV24-1; J gene: TRBJ1-5; CDR3 length: 12; D gene: NA; CDR3 protein: ATRTGTNNQPQH
V gene: TRBV28; J gene: TRBJ1-1; CDR3 length: 10; D gene: NA; CDR3 protein: ASSSLGTEAF
V gene: TRBV20-1; J gene: TRBJ1-4; CDR3 length: 11; D gene: NA; CDR3 protein: SAQRGFNEKLF
V gene: TRBV20-1; J gene: TRBJ2-5; CDR3 length: 12; D gene: TRBD2; CDR3 protein: SARDGAGGETQY
V gene: TRBV29-1; J gene: TRBJ2-6; CDR3 length: 16; D gene: NA; CDR3 protein: SGPPRYKNRSGANVLT
V gene: TRBV3-1; J gene: TRBJ2-3; CDR3 length: 13; D gene: NA; CDR3 protein: ASSQWGGDTDTQY
V gene: TRBV12-3/TRBV12-4; J gene: TRBJ1-4; CDR3 length: 11; D gene: NA; CDR3 protein: ASSYFRGEKLF
V gene: TRBV19; J gene: TRBJ2-5; CDR3 length: 13; D gene: TRBD2; CDR3 protein: ASRKLAGDQETQY
V gene: TRBV12-3/TRBV12-4; J gene: TRBJ1-6; CDR3 length: 12; D gene: NA; CDR3 protein: ASSPSGRGGPLH
V gene: TRBV2; J gene: TRBJ1-2; CDR3 length: 11; D gene: NA; CDR3 protein: ATTDMGEYGYT
V gene: TRBV5-1; J gene: TRBJ1-2; CDR3 length: 13; D gene: NA; CDR3 protein: ASSLEAVANYGYT
V gene: TRBV29-1; J gene: TRBJ2-2; CDR3 length: 12; D gene: NA; CDR3 protein: SADGSGTTGELF
V gene: TRBV28; J gene: TRBJ2-1; CDR3 length: 14; D gene: NA; CDR3 protein: ASSHHIDRSDNEQF
V gene: TRBV20-1; J gene: TRBJ2-1; CDR3 length: 13; D gene: NA; CDR3 protein: SALPGGNSYNEQF
V gene: TRBV3-1; J gene: TRBJ1-1; CDR3 length: 12; D gene: NA; CDR3 protein: ASSQGPAGWVAF
V gene: TRBV12-3/TRBV12-4; J gene: TRBJ2-1; CDR3 length: 10; D gene: NA; CDR3 protein: ASSLWRRGQF
V gene: TRBV7-2; J gene: TRBJ1-1; CDR3 length: 11; D gene: NA; CDR3 protein: ASSFMGGTEAF
V gene: TRBV7-9; J gene: TRBJ2-4; CDR3 length: 13; D gene: NA; CDR3 protein: ASSSVGLAKNIQY
V gene: TRBV18; J gene: TRBJ2-6; CDR3 length: 11; D gene: NA; CDR3 protein: ASSPNKGPFLT
V gene: TRBV3-1; J gene: TRBJ2-3; CDR3 length: 16; D gene: NA; CDR3 protein: ASSQGAGESRSTDTQY
V gene: TRBV20-1; J gene: TRBJ1-2; CDR3 length: 12; D gene: NA; CDR3 protein: SALRDSANYGYT
V gene: TRBV5-1; J gene: TRBJ2-4; CDR3 length: 19; D gene: NA; CDR3 protein: ASSSETNGRGWGVTKNIQY
V gene: TRBV5-1; J gene: TRBJ1-4; CDR3 length: 13; D gene: NA; CDR3 protein: ASSPGGKANEKLF
V gene: TRBV6-1; J gene: TRBJ2-3; CDR3 length: 11; D gene: TRBD1; CDR3 protein: ATRRGRADTQY
V gene: TRBV18; J gene: TRBJ1-2; CDR3 length: 11; D gene: NA; CDR3 protein: ASKSGGTYGYT
V gene: TRBV6-5; J gene: TRBJ2-7; CDR3 length: 14; D gene: TRBD1; CDR3 protein: ASSYSSGQGAYEQY